The 9 T cell receptor beta chains listed next were all sequenced from one sample in a study of cytomegalovirus exposure and HLA in healthy donors. Vbeta (60) and Jbeta (13) primers were used in the PCR. Method: immunoSEQ multiplex PCR; TCRdb's copy keeps in-frame clones and lacks some. The sample holds 95,000 to 150,000 clones; 81% are singletons and the top ten take 3.5% to 4%. The source material was PBMCs. The source is a man younger than 35 in good health and CMV-seropositive.

The rearrangement links TRBV6-6 to TRBJ1-1; TRBD1 is a possible D gene (5 bases). The CDR3 covers 13 residues. V lost 2 bases and J lost 2, with 6 bases in between. In germline, CDR1 is MNHNY, CDR2 SVGAGI (reference sequence). DNA for the CDR3: TGTGCCAGCAGTTACAGGGGAAACACTGAAGCTTTCTTT. Its translation is CASSYRGNTEAFF.

The chain has TRBV29-1 and TRBJ2-5, with 11 bases aligning to TRBD2. The CDR3 totals 15 residues. V dropped 8 bases and J dropped 5; count of bases not matched to a gene: 13. The germline CDR1 and CDR2 sequences are SQVTM and ANQGSEA. The CDR3 loop reads CSFTGTSGWEETQYF. The CDR3 DNA sequence: TGCAGCTTTACCGGGACTAGCGGTTGGGAGGAGACCCAGTACTTC.

This sequence joins TRBV9 and TRBJ1-2; the match to TRBD1 covers 12 bases. Trimming removed 2 bases from V and 0 bases from J; junction bases left unmatched: 5. Germline CDR1 is SGDLS and CDR2 is YYNGEE. The CDR3 loop spans 17 amino acids. The CDR3 here is CASSVGTGGLANYGYTF. The DNA of the CDR3 is TGTGCCAGCAGCGTTGGGACAGGGGGCTTAGCTAACTATGGCTACACCTTC.

This clone appeared a few times. A junction boundary mismatches the germline segment, possibly from a read error. The CDR3, as DNA: TGTTCCAGCACCACGGCCGGGACAGGGATCTACGAGCAGTACTTC. It translates to CSSTTAGTGIYEQYF. The gene calls are TRBV7-9 and TRBJ2-7; 9 positions agree with TRBD1. Germline V CDR1 and CDR2: SEHNR, FQNEAQ (reference sequence). The CDR3 is 15 amino acids.

V gene TRBV2 combines with J gene TRBJ1-1; D is undetermined. The CDR3 is 13 residues long. Trimming left V 5 bases short and J 0 bases short, with 7 bases between. The V gene's germline CDR1 is SNHLY and CDR2 FYNNEI. The CDR3 DNA reads TGTGCCAGCAGTCGTACGGTGAACACTGAAGCTTTCTTT. The encoded protein is CASSRTVNTEAFF.

The genes are TRBV27 and TRBJ1-5, with D unresolved. Germline V lookup: CDR1 MNHEY, CDR2 SMNVEV (reference sequence). There are 16 residues in the CDR3. Trimming took off 3 bases at V and 1 base at J, with 13 bases between the two ends. The CDR3 here is CASSLRGGRSNQPQHF. The DNA for the CDR3 is TGTGCCAGCAGTTTGAGAGGTGGAAGGAGCAATCAGCCCCAGCATTTT.

The V gene is TRBV19, the J gene TRBJ1-2, with 8 nucleotides matching TRBD1. The germline V gene encodes CDR1 LNHDA and CDR2 SQIVND (reference sequence). CDR3 length: 14 amino acids. After removal of 3 bases from V and 7 bases from J, the junction contained 7 bases not matched to a gene. CDR3 protein: CASSIPTGAGGYTF. CDR3 nucleotides: TGTGCCAGTAGTATCCCGACAGGGGCCGGTGGCTACACCTTC.

The genes are TRBV21-1 and TRBJ2-7; the D call TRBD1 from the table was never checked on the DNA. TRBV21-1 corresponds to a pseudogene. The CDR3 runs to 13 residues. This CDR3 reads CASRGTGDHEQYF. Here the CDR3 DNA reads TGTGCCAGCAGAGGGACAGGGGATCACGAGCAGTACTTC.

The rearrangement uses TRBV7-2 and TRBJ2-3; 7 bases are shared with TRBD2. In germline, CDR1 is SGHTA, CDR2 FQGNSA. The CDR3 spans 17 residues. The junction had 8 bases not matched to a gene; V was cut back by 1 base and J by 1 base. CDR3 loop: CASSLGLRLAGTDTQYF. The CDR3 DNA reads as TGTGCCAGCAGCTTAGGCCTTCGGCTAGCGGGCACAGATACGCAGTATTTT.